One and the same sample provided the 25 T cell receptor beta chains below, sequenced in a study of T cell responses to AZD1222 COVID-19 vaccine. This table comes from immunoSEQ multiplex PCR, and its TCRdb copy is limited to in-frame clones, with some not included. The sample lists over 130,000 clones, 90% to 95% seen once, with 0.95% to 1.5% in the top ten. The sample consisted of peripheral blood, taken on day 0 of AZD1222 vaccination. These receptors were taken from an adult in good health.

This clone was detected only once. The chain uses TRBV4-2 and TRBJ2-2; tentatively, D is TRBD1 (6 bases). Germline CDR1 is LGHNA and CDR2 is YNFKEQ. V shed 0 bases and J shed 2 bases, with 10 bases lying between them. This CDR3 has 16 amino acids. The CDR3 DNA sequence: TGTGCCAGCAGCCAAGAACCAGGGGTCAACACCGGGGAGCTGTTTTTT. Its protein is CASSQEPGVNTGELFF.

J is TRBJ2-1 and V is TRBV7-3; D may be TRBD2 (6 bases). CDR1 is SGHTA and CDR2 is FQGTGA in the germline V gene. The CDR3 is 15 residues long. Trimming pared 4 bases from V and 4 bases from J, leaving 14 bases between. The CDR3 is CASSSQLGLYNEQFF. The CDR3 region has the DNA TGTGCCAGCAGCTCCCAGTTGGGACTTTACAATGAGCAGTTCTTC.

The chain combines TRBV20-1 with TRBJ2-5; 10 bases are shared with TRBD2. CDR1 and CDR2 (germline): DFQATT, SNEGSKA (reference sequence). J lost 4 bases, V lost 3 bases, and 8 bases had no gene match. The CDR3 consists of 15 residues. The CDR3 reads CSASSSGGARETQYF. Here the CDR3 DNA reads TGCAGTGCTAGTTCCAGCGGGGGGGCCCGAGAGACCCAGTACTTC.

This sequence joins TRBV3-1 (or the pseudogene TRBV3-2) and TRBJ1-2, with 9 bases aligning to TRBD1. CDR3 length: 15 amino acids. V was clipped by 6 bases and J by 1 base; unmatched bases: 6. Per the germline V gene, CDR1 is LGHDT and CDR2 is YNNKEL (reference sequence). The CDR3 bases are TGTGCCAGCAGGGAGGGGACAGGGATTAACTATGGCTACACCTTC. This sequence encodes CASREGTGINYGYTF.

This chain joins TRBV11-2 and TRBJ1-2; TRBD1 matches 7 bases. Germline V gene data show CDR1 as SGHAT and CDR2 as FQNNGV. Losses at the gene ends were 5 bases for V and 8 bases for J; bases not matched to a gene: 5. CDR3 length: 12 residues. CDR3 in DNA: TGTGCCAGCAGCCGTGACAGGGTCGGCTACACCTTC. It codes for CASSRDRVGYTF.

The V and J genes are TRBV5-1 and TRBJ2-5, with D possibly being TRBD1 or TRBD2 (5 bases each). CDR1 and CDR2 from the germline V gene are SGHRS and YFSETQ. V lost 1 base, J lost 5 bases, and 18 bases lay in between. CDR3 length: 16 amino acids. The CDR3 loop is CASSLRPGSSWETQYF. The CDR3 coding sequence is TGCGCCAGCAGCTTGAGGCCAGGGAGTTCGTGGGAGACCCAGTACTTC.

This sequence joins TRBV5-4 and TRBJ1-5; D gene ambiguous. Germline CDR1 reads SGHNT; CDR2 reads YYREEE (reference sequence). There are 14 residues in the CDR3. V dropped 0 bases and J dropped 11 bases, with 15 bases sitting between them. CDR3 sequence reads: CASSLVQPRESQHF. CDR3 coding DNA: TGTGCCAGCAGCTTGGTCCAGCCACGTGAGTCCCAGCATTTT.

This chain links TRBV6-2 or TRBV6-3 with TRBJ1-5, with a tentative D call TRBD1 (5 bases). The length of the CDR3 is 15 residues. Trimming left V 4 bases short and J 0 bases short, with 10 bases between. CDR1 is MNHEY and CDR2 is SVGEGT in the germline V gene. The CDR3 is CASSSGQVSNQPQHF. Here the CDR3 DNA reads TGTGCCAGCAGTTCAGGGCAAGTTAGCAATCAGCCCCAGCATTTT.

This clone has only one observation. The chain joins TRBV19 to TRBJ1-2; no definite D call. CDR1 is LNHDA, CDR2 SQIVND, per germline (reference sequence). The CDR3 runs to 16 residues. Between the trimmed V and J ends, which lost 1 base and 7 bases, there was a span of 19 bases. The CDR3 region is CASSIGVQAPPGGYTF. The CDR3 DNA reads as TGTGCCAGTAGTATAGGAGTGCAGGCACCCCCCGGTGGCTACACCTTC.

The gene calls are TRBV7-9 and TRBJ1-6, with a weak D call TRBD1 (6 bases). CDR1 SEHNR and CDR2 FQNEAQ come from the germline V gene (reference sequence). The CDR3 consists of 13 residues. As DNA, the CDR3 is TGTGCAGCCGGCGGGGGGCCCGATTCACCCCTCCACTTT. It yields the protein CAAGGGPDSPLHF.

The genes are TRBV11-3 and TRBJ2-1; D possibly uses TRBD1 or TRBD2 (5 bases each). The CDR3 consists of 16 residues. In germline, CDR1 is SGHNT, CDR2 YENEEA. V lost 5 bases and J 6 bases, leaving 20 bases between the germline ends. The CDR3 protein is CASSPVSECGGNEQFF. Written as DNA, the CDR3 is TGTGCCAGCAGCCCAGTGTCGGAGTGTGGGGGCAATGAGCAGTTCTTC.

The chain recombines TRBV24-1 with TRBJ1-2; the D is unclear. Looked up from germline, CDR1 is KGHDR and CDR2 is SFDVKD. The CDR3 consists of 14 residues. Trimming removed 0 bases at V and 2 bases at J, with 6 bases between. The CDR3 DNA follows: TGTGCCACCAGTGATTTGAGACACAACTATGGCTACACCTTC. Protein product: CATSDLRHNYGYTF.

The chain links TRBV20-1 to TRBJ2-5; D is undetermined. The CDR3 has 12 amino acids. Germline values: CDR1 DFQATT, CDR2 SNEGSKA (reference sequence). V lost 3 bases, J lost 7 bases, and 12 bases lay in between. The CDR3 bases are TGCAGTGCTAGTAGTCTAATGGGGACCCAGTACTTC. Protein sequence: CSASSLMGTQYF.

This clone was picked up one time. CDR3 bases: TGTGCCAGTACTCTGTCAAGTCTGGGACCGACAGATACGCAGTATTTT. Translating gives CASTLSSLGPTDTQYF. The V and J genes are TRBV19 and TRBJ2-3, with D possibly called TRBD1 or TRBD2 (5 bases each). Trimming left V 7 bases short and J 3 bases short, with 20 bases between. The CDR3 is 16 amino acids. In germline, CDR1 is LNHDA, CDR2 SQIVND (reference sequence).

The chain has TRBV29-1 and TRBJ2-2; TRBD1 is a possible D gene (6 bases). Germline CDR1 reads SQVTM; CDR2 reads ANQGSEA. Trimming stripped 3 bases from V and 4 bases from J, with 9 bases between. The CDR3 has 13 amino acids. CDR3 sequence reads: CSVDKQGTGELFF. The CDR3 DNA follows: TGCAGCGTTGACAAACAGGGCACCGGGGAGCTGTTTTTT.

This clone showed up just once. The chain links TRBV6-2 or TRBV6-3 to TRBJ1-2, with D unclear. This CDR3 spans 12 amino acids. V was clipped by 5 bases and J by 5 bases, with 9 bases between them. Per the germline V gene, CDR1 is MNHEY and CDR2 is SVGEGT. CDR3 protein: CASSERRYGYTF. Written as DNA, the CDR3 is TGTGCCAGCAGTGAGCGGAGGTATGGCTACACCTTC.

The chain links TRBV7-2 to TRBJ1-4, with D possibly TRBD1 on 5 matching bases. Per germline, CDR1 SGHTA and CDR2 FQGNSA. The CDR3 is 16 amino acids. The V and J ends lost 1 base and 8 bases respectively, with 17 bases between them. In DNA form, the CDR3 reads TGTGCCAGCAGCTTAGTTTCAGGGCCCCGGGGGGAAAAACTGTTTTTT. It translates to CASSLVSGPRGEKLFF.

This chain joins TRBV4-2 and TRBJ2-3, with D perhaps TRBD1 or TRBD2 (6 bases each). This CDR3 is built from 15 residues. Germline V gene sequence: CDR1 LGHNA, CDR2 YNFKEQ. With 6 bases removed from V and 3 bases from J, the gap between germline ends came to 16 bases. CDR3 region: CASRLAAGETDTQYF. The CDR3 region has the DNA TGTGCCAGCAGATTAGCGGCAGGGGAGACAGATACGCAGTATTTT.

The genes are TRBV2 and TRBJ1-5, with 7 positions matching TRBD1. CDR3 size: 13 residues. Germline loops: CDR1 SNHLY, CDR2 FYNNEI. V lost 6 bases and J lost 4; bases outside the gene matches: 3. The CDR3 DNA reads as TGTGCCAGCAGCGTACAGGGGAATCAGCCCCAGCATTTT. Translated: CASSVQGNQPQHF.

The chain employs TRBV5-1 and TRBJ1-1, with a tentative D call TRBD1 (6 bases). This CDR3 is 15 amino acids long. CDR1 SGHRS and CDR2 YFSETQ come from the germline V gene. V lost 4 bases and J lost 8, with 21 bases in between. In DNA, the CDR3 is TGCGCCAGCAGCCAAACAGGGCCTAGGGGCGAGGAAGCTTTCTTT. Translated: CASSQTGPRGEEAFF.

The V and J genes are TRBV5-1 and TRBJ2-2; possibly TRBD1 for D (5 bases). This CDR3 is 15 amino acids long. With 4 bases removed from V and 4 bases from J, the gap between germline ends came to 14 bases. The V gene's germline CDR1 is SGHRS and CDR2 YFSETQ. CDR3 sequence: CASSLAGLSTGELFF. CDR3 sequence (DNA): TGCGCCAGCAGCCTCGCAGGGTTGTCCACCGGGGAGCTGTTTTTT.

The rearrangement links TRBV5-5 to TRBJ1-1; TRBD1 might be the D (6 bases). Germline V CDR1 and CDR2: SGHKS, YYEKEE (reference sequence). The V end was cut by 5 bases, the J end by 5 bases, with 19 bases between. This CDR3 is built from 15 residues. The CDR3 region has the DNA TGTGCCAGCAGTTTCCTACAGGGACGGGGGACTGAAGCTTTCTTT. Translation: CASSFLQGRGTEAFF.

The V and J genes are TRBV12-3 or TRBV12-4 and TRBJ2-2, with 8 positions matching TRBD1. This CDR3 has 13 amino acids. Trimming at V came to 6 bases and at J to 4 bases, leaving 1 base not matched to a gene. CDR3 loop: CASRGQATGELFF. The CDR3 DNA reads as TGTGCCAGCAGGGGACAGGCCACCGGGGAGCTGTTTTTT.

For the CDR3, the DNA is TGTGCCAGCGGTGGGAGGGTTGGGGCCAACGTCCTGACTTTC. Translation: CASGGRVGANVLTF. The V and J genes are TRBV9 and TRBJ2-6; 7 nucleotides line up with TRBD2. The J segment lost 3 bases and the V segment lost 7 bases, leaving 4 bases of the junction unmatched. This CDR3 has 14 amino acids. Germline V gene lookup returns CDR1 SGDLS and CDR2 YYNGEE.

The V call is TRBV5-1, the J call TRBJ1-1; TRBD1 agrees at 8 bases. Trimming cost V 3 bases and J 0 bases; bases outside gene matches: 1. The CDR3 is 14 amino acids. Per the germline V gene, CDR1 is SGHRS and CDR2 is YFSETQ. This CDR3 reads CASSWTGLNTEAFF. The DNA for the CDR3 is TGCGCCAGCAGCTGGACAGGGTTGAACACTGAAGCTTTCTTT.